The 24 T cell receptor beta chains listed next were all sequenced from one sample in a study of T cell clonality in common variable immunodeficiency. Antigen specificity for these receptors is unknown. Study-wide results and caveats: In common variable immunodeficiency, TCR beta chains reportedly carried fewer deletions and N-nucleotide insertions.

Data came from immunoSEQ multiplex PCR; TCRdb stores just in-frame clones and leaves some out. Recorded here are under 20,000 clones, with no singletons, and the ten leading clones hold more than 10%. The sequencing sample was made of peripheral blood mononuclear cells. Receptor source: a human donor with common variable immunodeficiency.

Points on this clone: The read falls 3 residues short of the CDR3 end, and the missing part is taken from the germline J gene. The rearrangement joins TRBV6-2 or TRBV6-3 to TRBJ2-7; no reliable D call. The CDR3 runs 12 residues. V was cut by 6 bases and J by 2 bases, with 8 bases left in between. Germline loops: CDR1 MNHEY, CDR2 SVGEGT. The CDR3 loop is CASSPRAYEQYF. The covered CDR3 bases are TGTGCCAGCAGCCCCCGGGCCTACGAG.

This clone was seen repeatedly, ten times or more. Read data end 3 residues before the CDR3 end; the end is taken from the germline J gene. The chain couples TRBV5-6 to TRBJ2-1, with D hard to call. V lost 1 base and J lost 2, with 7 bases in between. Germline V gene data show CDR1 as SGHDT and CDR2 as YYEEEE. This CDR3 is built from 14 residues. The part of the CDR3 DNA that was read is TGTGCCAGCAGCTTGCCTGAGGCCTACAATGAG. Its translation is CASSLPEAYNE. The full CDR3 protein reads CASSLPEAYNEQFF.

This clone has a handful of counts. The sequence runs out 3 residues before the end of the CDR3; the remainder is reconstructed from the germline J gene. V is TRBV6-1 and J is TRBJ2-7, with D hard to call. The CDR3 covers 15 residues. V was clipped by 3 bases and J by 2 bases, with 14 bases between them. Per germline, CDR1 MNHNS and CDR2 SASEGT. Partial CDR3 DNA: TGTGCCAGCAGTGAGGAGAACAGCTCCCCCTACGAG. The encoded protein is CASSEENSSPYE. The entire CDR3 sequence reads CASSEENSSPYEQYF.

In its sample, this clone is medium-sized. The sequence runs out 3 residues before the end of the CDR3; the remainder is reconstructed from the germline J gene. V gene TRBV5-1 combines with J gene TRBJ2-3; D is unclear. The CDR3 is 12 amino acids. The V end was cut by 7 bases, the J end by 0 bases, with 6 bases between. Germline V gene lookup returns CDR1 SGHRS and CDR2 YFSETQ. The sequenced part of the CDR3 DNA is TGCGCCAGCTGGGCTAGCACAGATACG. Its translation is CASWASTDT. The complete CDR3 reads CASWASTDTQYF.

This clone was observed a few times. The read halts 3 residues ahead of the CDR3 end, with the missing end drawn from the germline J gene. The J gene is TRBJ2-7, the V gene TRBV20-1, with D uncertain. The CDR3 runs 13 residues. The V end lost 2 bases, the J end lost 0 bases, and 8 bases lay between the germline ends. Germline CDR1 is DFQATT and CDR2 is SNEGSKA (reference sequence). This chain's CDR3 is CSARRGSSYEQYF. The CDR3 DNA, read in part, is TGCAGTGCTAGACGAGGCAGCTCCTACGAG.

As for this clone: The read ends 3 residues shy of where the CDR3 ends; the end is completed using the germline J gene. V gene TRBV19 combines with J gene TRBJ1-2; tentative D call: TRBD1 (6 bases). The CDR3 is made up of 13 amino acids. Germline CDR1 LNHDA, CDR2 SQIVND (reference sequence). The CDR3 region is CASSRTDWEGYTF. Partial CDR3 DNA: TGTGCCAGTAGTCGGACAGACTGGGAAGGC.

The DNA read from the CDR3 is TGCAGCGTTGAGAAGGGGCAGGGGGTCTACGAG. This translates into CSVEKGQGVYE. The entire CDR3 reads CSVEKGQGVYEQYF. The chain has TRBV29-1 and TRBJ2-7, with 7 bases that match TRBD1. The CDR3 end lies 3 residues beyond the end of the read and is filled in from the germline J gene. The CDR3 is 14 residues long. CDR1 and CDR2 (germline): SQVTM, ANQGSEA. V dropped 3 bases and J dropped 3; count of bases not matched to a gene: 8.

This clone has a handful of counts. The DNA ends 3 residues before the CDR3 does, and the rest of the CDR3 is filled in from the germline J gene. The chain recombines TRBV19 with TRBJ2-1; perhaps TRBD1 as D (8 bases). The germline V gene encodes CDR1 LNHDA and CDR2 SQIVND (reference sequence). The CDR3 covers 16 residues. V lost 6 bases and J 0 bases, leaving 15 bases between the germline ends. The part of the CDR3 DNA that was read is TGTGCCAGTAGAGACAGGGGAGGGAGCTCCTACAATGAG. It is translated as CASRDRGGSSYNE. Given in full, the CDR3 is CASRDRGGSSYNEQFF.

On this clone itself: From the germline J gene comes the end of the CDR3, since the read stops 3 residues before it. The chain joins TRBV18 to TRBJ1-1, with 10 nucleotides matching TRBD1. CDR1 is KGHSH, CDR2 LQKENI, per germline. Germline trimming cut 4 bases from V and 4 bases from J; bases unmatched to any gene: 12. This CDR3 region has 17 residues. Partial CDR3 DNA: TGTGCCAGCTCACGGGGACAGGGGAGGACTATGCGCACTGAA. The encoded protein is CASSRGQGRTMRTE. The whole CDR3 reads CASSRGQGRTMRTEAFF.

This clone was seen a few times. The sequenced fragment ends 3 residues before the CDR3 boundary, so the rest is inferred from the germline J gene. V usage is TRBV18 and J usage is TRBJ1-4; 9 positions match TRBD1. V was pared by 3 bases and J by 1 base, with 12 bases of the junction left unmatched. CDR3 length: 19 residues. Germline loops: CDR1 KGHSH, CDR2 LQKENI. CDR3 DNA (partial): TGTGCCAGCTCACCTAGAGATCGGACAGGGGAAGGAACTAATGAAAAA. Protein product: CASSPRDRTGEGTNEK. The full CDR3 protein is CASSPRDRTGEGTNEKLFF.

On this clone: The sequence runs out 3 residues before the end of the CDR3; the remainder is reconstructed from the germline J gene. The chain combines TRBV2 with TRBJ1-1, with 9 bases aligning to TRBD1. Unmatched junction bases numbered 2, after V lost 5 bases and J lost 4 bases. Germline V gene sequence: CDR1 SNHLY, CDR2 FYNNEI. The CDR3 loop spans 13 amino acids. The CDR3: CASSMTGGTEAFF. The DNA read from the CDR3 is TGTGCCAGCAGTATGACAGGGGGCACTGAA.

Comment on this clone: Read coverage stops 3 residues before the CDR3 terminus; the germline J gene supplies the remainder. The rearrangement uses TRBV19 and TRBJ2-2; 7 bases map to TRBD1. Trimming cost V 7 bases and J 3 bases; bases outside gene matches: 2. The germline CDR1 and CDR2 sequences are LNHDA and SQIVND (reference sequence). The CDR3 loop spans 13 amino acids. The CDR3 DNA, read in part, is TGTGCCAGTACCAGGGGGTACACCGGGGAG. It codes for CASTRGYTGE. The whole CDR3 region reads CASTRGYTGELFF. The full variable domain, in which reference TRBV19 and TRBJ2-2 provide the parts outside the CDR3, is DGGITQSPKYLFRKEGQNVTLSCEQNLNHDAMYWYRQDPGQGLRLIYYSQIVNDFQKGDIAEGYSVSREKKESFPLTVTSAQKNPTAFYLCASTRGYTGELFFGEGSRLTVL.

With regard to this clone: The read falls 3 residues short of the CDR3 end, and the missing part is taken from the germline J gene. The chain recombines TRBV11-1 with TRBJ2-7; D remains ambiguous. Germline V gene lookup returns CDR1 SGHAT and CDR2 FQDESV (reference sequence). This CDR3 spans 13 amino acids. The germline V and J ends were trimmed by 8 bases and 0 bases, with 11 bases remaining between them. The CDR3 loop reads CASSQAPSYEQYF. The part of the CDR3 DNA that was read is TGTGCCAGCTCTCAGGCCCCCTCCTACGAG.

Partial CDR3 DNA: TGTGCCAGCAGCCTAACGAACACTGAA. It specifies CASSLTNTE. In full, the CDR3 is CASSLTNTEAFF. The rearrangement links TRBV7-2 to TRBJ1-1, with D unresolved. The CDR3 is cut off 3 residues early in the read; its end comes from the germline J gene. The CDR3 has 12 residues. Germline V CDR1 and CDR2: SGHTA, FQGNSA. Trimming shortened V by 5 bases and J by 1 base, and 5 bases separated the two germline ends.

A remark on this clone: The CDR3 is cut off 3 residues early in the read; its end comes from the germline J gene. This chain connects TRBV7-9 to TRBJ2-3; unclear D gene. The CDR3 totals 12 residues. CDR1 is SEHNR and CDR2 is FQNEAQ in the germline V gene (reference sequence). V was cut by 3 bases and J by 5 bases, with 6 bases left in between. This CDR3 is CASSLGRDTQYF. The covered CDR3 bases are TGTGCCAGCAGCTTGGGCAGAGATACG.

Sample share makes this clone medium-sized (0.01 to 0.1%). The read ends 3 residues shy of where the CDR3 ends; the end is completed using the germline J gene. V gene TRBV6-2 or TRBV6-3 combines with J gene TRBJ2-3; the match to TRBD2 covers 11 bases. CDR1 is MNHEY, CDR2 SVGEGT, per germline. This CDR3 comprises 16 residues. J lost 4 bases, V lost 7 bases, and 10 bases had no gene match. Partial CDR3 DNA: TGTGCCAGCACCGAACCGGGACTAGCGGAGGCAGATACG. Its translation: CASTEPGLAEADT. The complete CDR3 sequence is CASTEPGLAEADTQYF.

Details on this clone: The read halts 3 residues ahead of the CDR3 end, with the missing end drawn from the germline J gene. This sequence joins TRBV19 and TRBJ2-1; 11 bases fit TRBD2. Germline-derived CDR1 and CDR2 are LNHDA and SQIVND (reference sequence). The CDR3 totals 16 residues. The V and J ends lost 6 bases and 2 bases, in that order; junction bases with no gene match: 6. Incomplete CDR3 DNA: TGTGCCAGTAGGATCTCACTAGCGGGAGCCTACAATGAG. Translation gives CASRISLAGAYNE. The entire CDR3 protein is CASRISLAGAYNEQFF.

Many counts were recorded for this clone. The CDR3 end lies 3 residues beyond the end of the read and is filled in from the germline J gene. This sequence joins TRBV7-2 and TRBJ1-1; no clear D gene. Germline V gene data show CDR1 as SGHTA and CDR2 as FQGNSA. V gave up 5 bases and J gave up 2 bases, with 9 bases separating them. CDR3 length equals 13 residues. The CDR3 reads CASSLGENTEAFF. Incomplete CDR3 DNA: TGTGCCAGCAGCCTCGGGGAAAACACTGAA. The variable domain in full, completed from reference TRBV7-2 and TRBJ1-1, reads GAGVSQSPSNKVTEKGKDVELRCDPISGHTALYWYRQSLGQGLEFLIYFQGNSAPDKSGLPSDRFSAERTGGSVSTLTIQRTQQEDSAVYLCASSLGENTEAFFGQGTRLTVV.

This clone appeared many times. The read ends 3 residues early relative to the CDR3; the germline J gene fills the gap. This chain links TRBV19 with TRBJ2-1; 10 nucleotides match TRBD2. In germline, CDR1 is LNHDA, CDR2 SQIVND (reference sequence). Trimming cost V 1 base and J 3 bases; bases outside gene matches: 3. This CDR3 region has 16 residues. CDR3: CASSIGLAGYYNEQFF. CDR3 DNA (partial): TGTGCCAGTAGTATAGGACTAGCGGGTTACTACAATGAG.

As regards this clone: Coverage ceases 3 residues before the CDR3 finishes, and the germline J gene fills in the end. This chain uses TRBV18 with TRBJ2-7, with 8 bases aligning to TRBD1. CDR1 KGHSH and CDR2 LQKENI come from the germline V gene. This CDR3 spans 16 amino acids. Losses at the gene ends were 1 base for V and 3 bases for J; bases not matched to a gene: 8. The CDR3 bases that were read are TGTGCCAGCTCACCACAGGTTGGGACAGGCAGCTACGAG. Its protein is CASSPQVGTGSYE. The entire CDR3 protein is CASSPQVGTGSYEQYF.

This clone has a handful of counts. The missing CDR3 end, 3 residues past where the read stops, is filled in from the germline J gene. The chain employs TRBV2 and TRBJ1-2, with a weak D call TRBD1 (6 bases). Germline CDR1 and CDR2: SNHLY and FYNNEI. This CDR3 region has 13 residues. Trimming cost V 5 bases and J 4 bases, with 11 bases left between them. CDR3 amino acids: CASSPDRTYGYTF. CDR3 bases read: TGTGCCAGCAGTCCAGACAGGACCTATGGC.

This clone was seen only a few times. The CDR3 extends 3 residues past the end of the read, so its final part is completed from the germline J gene. The chain combines TRBV7-2 with TRBJ1-4; 7 bases align to TRBD1. This CDR3 has 13 amino acids. Germline V CDR1 and CDR2: SGHTA, FQGNSA. With 4 bases clipped from V and 10 bases from J, the junction kept 6 bases outside the gene matches. The part of the CDR3 DNA that was read is TGTGCCAGCAGCTGGGGGACAGTCGGAAAA. It translates to CASSWGTVGK. The full-length CDR3 reads as CASSWGTVGKLFF.

This clone has at least ten counts. The CDR3 end lies 3 residues beyond the end of the read and is filled in from the germline J gene. This sequence joins TRBV5-1 and TRBJ2-3; 9 bases line up with TRBD2. This CDR3 contains 17 residues. Germline values: CDR1 SGHRS, CDR2 YFSETQ. CDR3 residues: CASSLDSGGSGGRAQYF. The CDR3 bases that were read are TGCGCCAGCAGCTTGGATTCGGGTGGTAGCGGGGGTCGTGCG.

As concerns this clone: The CDR3 end is not reached by the read, which stops 3 residues before it; the germline J gene fills it in. This rearrangement joins TRBV6-2 or TRBV6-3 to TRBJ2-1, with TRBD2 identical over 7 bases. Germline CDR1 MNHEY, CDR2 SVGEGT. V was pared by 5 bases and J by 4 bases, with 11 bases of the junction left unmatched. This CDR3 region has 16 residues. CDR3 residues: CASSPLVGGEYNEQFF. The DNA read from the CDR3 is TGTGCCAGCAGTCCCCTTGTGGGGGGGGAATACAATGAG.